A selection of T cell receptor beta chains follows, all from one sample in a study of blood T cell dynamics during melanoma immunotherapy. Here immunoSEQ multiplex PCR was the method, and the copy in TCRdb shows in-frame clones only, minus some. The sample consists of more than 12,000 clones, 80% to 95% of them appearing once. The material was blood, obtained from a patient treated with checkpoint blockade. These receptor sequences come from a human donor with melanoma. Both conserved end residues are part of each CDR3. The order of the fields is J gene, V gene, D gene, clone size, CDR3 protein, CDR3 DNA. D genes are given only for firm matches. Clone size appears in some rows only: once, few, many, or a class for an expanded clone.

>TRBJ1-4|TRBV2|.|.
CASSPAGRGAEKLFF
TGTGCCAGCAGTCCTGCCGGGAGGGGGGCTGAAAAACTGTTTTTT
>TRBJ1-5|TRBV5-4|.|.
CASSSGPGQPQHF
TGTGCCAGCAGCTCAGGGCCGGGTCAGCCCCAGCATTTT
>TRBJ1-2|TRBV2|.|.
CASSEGTANYGYTF
TGTGCCAGCAGTGAAGGGACCGCAAACTATGGCTACACCTTC
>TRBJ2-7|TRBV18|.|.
CASSPPGAEFAEQYF
TGTGCCAGCTCACCACCTGGAGCGGAGTTTGCCGAGCAGTACTTC
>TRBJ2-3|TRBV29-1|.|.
CSVDPAASTDTQYF
TGCAGCGTTGACCCAGCAGCTAGCACAGATACGCAGTATTTT
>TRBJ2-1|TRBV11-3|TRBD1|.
CASSLPGQGAHEQFF
TGTGCCAGCAGCTTACCGGGACAGGGGGCCCATGAGCAGTTCTTC
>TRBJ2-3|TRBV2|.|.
CATGLDTQYF
TGTGCCACGGGACTGGATACGCAGTATTTT
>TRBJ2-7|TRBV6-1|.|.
CASSEGGSYYEQYF
TGTGCCAGCAGTGAAGGGGGATCTTACTACGAGCAGTACTTC
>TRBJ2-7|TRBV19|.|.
CASSIGGSSYEQYF
TGTGCCAGTAGTATCGGCGGATCCTCCTACGAGCAGTACTTC
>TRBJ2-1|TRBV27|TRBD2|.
CASSTRGAGGVGNEQFF
TGTGCCAGCAGTACCCGTGGTGCGGGGGGAGTGGGGAATGAGCAGTTCTTC
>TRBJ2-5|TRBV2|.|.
CASRLGGWVEQETQYF
TGTGCCAGCAGACTGGGGGGATGGGTTGAACAAGAGACCCAGTACTTC
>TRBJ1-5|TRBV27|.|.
CASKRSGRQPQHF
TGTGCCAGCAAGAGGAGCGGCCGGCAGCCCCAGCATTTT
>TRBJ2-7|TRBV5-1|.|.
CASSKEDYEQYF
TGCGCCAGCAGCAAGGAAGACTACGAGCAGTACTTC
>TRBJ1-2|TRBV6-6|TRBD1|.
CASSPRIDRVVYGYTF
TGTGCCAGCAGTCCTCGAATTGACAGGGTGGTCTATGGCTACACCTTC
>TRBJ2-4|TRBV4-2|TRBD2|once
CASSQDPLIVAGYRAKNIQYF
TGTGCCAGCAGCCAAGATCCCCTTATTGTAGCGGGGTACAGAGCCAAAAACATTCAGTACTTC
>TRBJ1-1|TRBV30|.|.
CAWTGWSNTEAFF
TGTGCCTGGACAGGTTGGTCGAACACTGAAGCTTTCTTT
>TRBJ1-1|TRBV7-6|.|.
CASSSLPRDTEAFF
TGTGCCAGCAGCTCGTTACCCAGGGACACTGAAGCTTTCTTT
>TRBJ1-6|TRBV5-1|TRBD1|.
CASSLSGQDNSPLHF
TGCGCCAGCAGCTTGTCCGGACAGGATAATTCACCCCTCCACTTT
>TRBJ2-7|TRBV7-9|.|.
CASSFGLVDSVEQYF
TGTGCCAGCAGCTTTGGCCTAGTTGACTCCGTCGAGCAGTACTTC
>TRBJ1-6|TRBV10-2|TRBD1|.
CASSEPAQGGYNSPLHF
TGCGCCAGCAGTGAGCCAGCACAGGGGGGCTATAATTCACCCCTCCACTTT
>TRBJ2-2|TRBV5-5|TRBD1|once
CASSLLDRNGELFF
TGTGCCAGCAGCCTGCTGGACAGGAACGGGGAGCTGTTTTTT
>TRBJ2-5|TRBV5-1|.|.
CASSPGDRALAGQETQYF
TGCGCCAGCTCACCCGGGGACAGGGCCCTAGCGGGACAAGAGACCCAGTACTTC
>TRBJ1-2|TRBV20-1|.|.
CSAKWDTLYTF
TGCAGTGCTAAATGGGACACCCTCTACACCTTC
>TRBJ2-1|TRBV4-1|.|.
CASSQGPFKNEQFF
TGCGCCAGCAGCCAAGGACCCTTTAAGAATGAGCAGTTCTTC
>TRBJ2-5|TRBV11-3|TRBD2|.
CASRRTSGRAGETQYF
TGTGCCAGCAGAAGGACTAGCGGGAGGGCCGGTGAGACCCAGTACTTC
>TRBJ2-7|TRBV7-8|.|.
CASSAVGGAYEQYF
TGTGCCAGCAGCGCGGTCGGGGGCGCGTACGAGCAGTACTTC
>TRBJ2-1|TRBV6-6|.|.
CASSYSIEGEQFF
TGTGCCAGCAGTTACTCGATTGAGGGAGAGCAGTTCTTC
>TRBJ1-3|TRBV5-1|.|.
CASSLATASGNTIYF
TGCGCCAGCAGCTTGGCGACAGCATCTGGAAACACCATATATTTT
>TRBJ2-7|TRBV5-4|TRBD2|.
CASSSGLAEAYEQYF
TGTGCCAGCAGTTCGGGACTAGCGGAGGCCTACGAGCAGTACTTC
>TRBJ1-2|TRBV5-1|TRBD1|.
CASSLSRGDYGYTF
TGCGCCAGCAGCTTGTCCAGGGGGGACTATGGCTACACCTTC
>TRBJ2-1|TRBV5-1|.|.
CASSAGQANEQFF
TGCGCCAGCAGCGCTGGACAAGCCAATGAGCAGTTCTTC
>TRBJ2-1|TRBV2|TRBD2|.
CASSLGREAYNEQFF
TGTGCCAGCAGTCTGGGGCGGGAGGCCTACAATGAGCAGTTCTTC
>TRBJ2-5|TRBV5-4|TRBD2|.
CASSGLAGGLQETQYF
TGTGCCAGCAGCGGACTAGCGGGGGGACTCCAAGAGACCCAGTACTTC
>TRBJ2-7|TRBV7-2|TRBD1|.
CASSLERDRVDEQYF
TGTGCCAGCAGCCTTGAACGGGACAGGGTCGACGAGCAGTACTTC
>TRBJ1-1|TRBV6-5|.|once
CASSYDKGHSNTEAFF
TGTGCCAGCAGTTACGACAAAGGGCACTCGAACACTGAAGCTTTCTTT
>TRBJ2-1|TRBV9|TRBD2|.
CASSKERGLAAYNEQFF
TGTGCCAGCAGCAAAGAAAGAGGACTAGCGGCCTACAATGAGCAGTTCTTC
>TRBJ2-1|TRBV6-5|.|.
CASSYSDDLRGNEQFF
TGTGCCAGCAGTTACTCCGACGATTTACGAGGGAATGAGCAGTTCTTC
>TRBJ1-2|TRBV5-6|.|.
CASSLRGGRETNYGYTF
TGTGCCAGCAGCTTGAGGGGAGGAAGGGAAACTAACTATGGCTACACCTTC
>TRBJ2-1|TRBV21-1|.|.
CARASRLAGNNEQFF
TGTGCCAGAGCTTCCAGGCTAGCGGGAAACAATGAGCAGTTCTTC
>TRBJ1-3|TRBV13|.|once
CASSLSGDTIYF
TGTGCCAGCAGCCTGTCTGGGGACACCATATATTTT
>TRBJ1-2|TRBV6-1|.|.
CASSEARGGYGYTF
TGTGCCAGCAGTGAAGCTCGGGGGGGATATGGCTACACCTTC
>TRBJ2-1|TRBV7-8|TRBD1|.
CASSSQGSYNEQFF
TGTGCCAGCAGCTCACAGGGGTCCTACAATGAGCAGTTCTTC
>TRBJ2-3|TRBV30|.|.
CAWSRGSADTQYF
TGTGCCTGGAGTAGAGGGAGTGCGGATACGCAGTATTTT
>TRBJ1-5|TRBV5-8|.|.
CASSLRQYQPQHF
TGTGCCAGCAGCTTGCGGCAATATCAGCCCCAGCATTTT
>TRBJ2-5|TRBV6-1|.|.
CASSEALGPRTQYF
TGTGCCAGCAGTGAAGCGCTAGGGCCTCGGACCCAGTACTTC
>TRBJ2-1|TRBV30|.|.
CAWSLELGSYNEQFF
TGTGCCTGGAGTCTAGAGTTGGGATCCTACAATGAGCAGTTCTTC
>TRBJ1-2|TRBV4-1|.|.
CASSPTGNYGYTF
TGCGCCAGCAGCCCCACAGGGAACTATGGCTACACCTTC